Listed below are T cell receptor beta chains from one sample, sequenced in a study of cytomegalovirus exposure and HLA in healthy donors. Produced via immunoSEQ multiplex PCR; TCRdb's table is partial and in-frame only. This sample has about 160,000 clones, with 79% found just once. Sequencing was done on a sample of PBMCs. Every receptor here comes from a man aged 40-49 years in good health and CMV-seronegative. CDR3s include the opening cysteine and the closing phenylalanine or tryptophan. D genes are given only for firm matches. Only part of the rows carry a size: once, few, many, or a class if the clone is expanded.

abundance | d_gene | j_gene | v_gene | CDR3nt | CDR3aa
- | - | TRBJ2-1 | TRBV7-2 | TGTGCCAGCAGTCCGATTGGTGGGAGGTCCTACAATGAGCAGTTCTTC | CASSPIGGRSYNEQFF
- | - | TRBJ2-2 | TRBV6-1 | TGTGCCAGCAGTGTCACAGGGTCTGGGAGCGGTACCGGGGAGCTGTTTTTT | CASSVTGSGSGTGELFF
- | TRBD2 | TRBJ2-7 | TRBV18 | TGTGCCAGCTCACCGCAGGTACCTAGCGGCGAGCAGTACTTC | CASSPQVPSGEQYF
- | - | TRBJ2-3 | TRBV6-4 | TGTGCCAGCAGCCTCAGGGGTGAGGGAGATACGCAGTATTTT | CASSLRGEGDTQYF
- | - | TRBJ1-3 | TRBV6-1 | TGTGCCAGCAGGGGCCGGTTGGGCACCATATATTTT | CASRGRLGTIYF
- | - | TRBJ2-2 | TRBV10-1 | TGCGCCAGCAGTGACATGACAGGGACTAACACCGGGGAGCTGTTTTTT | CASSDMTGTNTGELFF
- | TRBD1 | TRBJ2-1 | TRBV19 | TGTGCCAGTAGTAACGGACAGGGAGTGGAGCAGTTCTTC | CASSNGQGVEQFF
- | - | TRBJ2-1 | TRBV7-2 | TGTGCCAGCAGCTTTGCAGGGTCCTACAATGAGCAGTTCTTC | CASSFAGSYNEQFF
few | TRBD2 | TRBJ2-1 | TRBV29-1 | TGCAGCGTTGAAGAGGGGGGGGGATCTGAGCAGTTCTTC | CSVEEGGGSEQFF
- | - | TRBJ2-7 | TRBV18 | TGTGCCAGCTCACCACCACAGGGACGCGAGCAGTACTTC | CASSPPQGREQYF
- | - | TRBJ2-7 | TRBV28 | TGTGCCAGCACAGGGGCGCTTAGCTCCTACGAGCAGTACTTC | CASTGALSSYEQYF
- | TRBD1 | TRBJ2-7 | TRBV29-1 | TGCAGCGTTGAAGCCCCGGACAGGGGGGCCTACGAGCAGTACTTC | CSVEAPDRGAYEQYF
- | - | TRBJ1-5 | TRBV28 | TGTGCCAGCAGTTTTTTGGGGGCCCATCAGCCCCAGCATTTT | CASSFLGAHQPQHF
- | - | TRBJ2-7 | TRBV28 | TGTGCCAGCAGTCCTACAGGGAGAAGCTACGAGCAGTACTTC | CASSPTGRSYEQYF
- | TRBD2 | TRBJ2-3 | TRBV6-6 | TGTGCCAGCAGGGATGGACTAGCCTCGGGAGATACGCAGTATTTT | CASRDGLASGDTQYF
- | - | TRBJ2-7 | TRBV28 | TGTGCCAGCAGGTCGGACAGCTACGAGCAGTACTTC | CASRSDSYEQYF
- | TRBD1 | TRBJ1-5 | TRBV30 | TGTGCCTGGGGGACAGGGAACAATCAGCCCCAGCATTTT | CAWGTGNNQPQHF
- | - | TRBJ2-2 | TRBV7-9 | TGTGCCAGCAGCCCCCCACCCAGCACCGGGGAGCTGTTTTTT | CASSPPPSTGELFF
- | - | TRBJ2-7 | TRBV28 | TGTGCCAGCACCCAGAATTCCCCCTACGAGCAGTACTTC | CASTQNSPYEQYF
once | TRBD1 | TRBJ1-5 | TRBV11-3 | TGTGCCAGAAGCTCGCGGGGGGACAGGGGCCTCCATCAGCCCCAGCATTTT | CARSSRGDRGLHQPQHF
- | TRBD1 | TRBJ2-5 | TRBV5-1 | TGCGCCAGCAGAGACAGGGCCCAAGAGACCCAGTACTTC | CASRDRAQETQYF
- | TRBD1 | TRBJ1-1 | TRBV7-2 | TGTGCCAGCAGCCGCCGCGGGACAGTGAACACTGAAGCTTTCTTT | CASSRRGTVNTEAFF
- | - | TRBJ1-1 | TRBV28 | TGTGCCAGCACTACTAACACTGAAGCTTTCTTT | CASTTNTEAFF
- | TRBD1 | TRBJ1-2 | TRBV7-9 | TGTGCCAGCAGCTCGACAGGGGGCCGATATGGCTACACCTTC | CASSSTGGRYGYTF
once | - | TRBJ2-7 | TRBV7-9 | TGTGCCAGCAGCTTAGTTATAGCGGACTACGAGCAGTACTTC | CASSLVIADYEQYF
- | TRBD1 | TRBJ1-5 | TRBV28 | TGTGCCAGCAGCGAGGGGGCACAGCCCCAGCATTTT | CASSEGAQPQHF
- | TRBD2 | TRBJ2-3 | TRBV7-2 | TGTGCCAGCAGCTTAGCGGGAGGGTCAGATACGCAGTATTTT | CASSLAGGSDTQYF
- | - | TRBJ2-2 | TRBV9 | TGTGCCAGCAGCCCCACTAGTAGCCCCGGGGAGCTGTTTTTT | CASSPTSSPGELFF
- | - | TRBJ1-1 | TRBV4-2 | TGTGCCAGCAGCCAAGATCTGATGGGGGGCACTGAAGCTTTCTTT | CASSQDLMGGTEAFF
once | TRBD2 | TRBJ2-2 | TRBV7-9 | TGTGCCAGCAGCTTGGGCACTAGCGGGAACACCGGGGAGCTGTTTTTT | CASSLGTSGNTGELFF
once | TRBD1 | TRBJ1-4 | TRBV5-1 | TGCGCCAGCGCCGAACAGGGGGCGCGTTCACCGATAAAGATTAATGAAAAACTGTTTTTT | CASAEQGARSPIKINEKLFF
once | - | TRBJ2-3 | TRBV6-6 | TGTGCCAGCAACAGGGAGAGCACAGATACGCAGTATTTT | CASNRESTDTQYF
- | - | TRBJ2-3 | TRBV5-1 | TGCGCCAGCAGTCTGGCGGGTAGCACAGATACGCAGTATTTT | CASSLAGSTDTQYF
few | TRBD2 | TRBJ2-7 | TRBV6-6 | TGTGCCAGCAGTTACGTAGCGGGCCCTACAACCTACGAGCAGTACTTC | CASSYVAGPTTYEQYF
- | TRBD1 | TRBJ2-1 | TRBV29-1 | TGCAGCGTTTCCGGACAGGGAAGGAATGAGCAGTTCTTC | CSVSGQGRNEQFF
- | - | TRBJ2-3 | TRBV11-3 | TGTGCCAGCAGCTTGGGGGGGGCCCGAACCACAGATACGCAGTATTTT | CASSLGGARTTDTQYF
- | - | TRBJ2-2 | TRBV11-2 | TGTGCCAGCAGGGAGTACGGGGAGCTGTTTTTT | CASREYGELFF
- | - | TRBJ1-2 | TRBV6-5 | TGTGCCAGCAGTTCTGACAGGCGAGGCGGCTACACCTTC | CASSSDRRGGYTF
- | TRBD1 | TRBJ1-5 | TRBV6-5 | TGTGCCAGCAGAACAGGGGTTCAGCCCCAGCATTTT | CASRTGVQPQHF
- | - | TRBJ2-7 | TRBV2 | TGTGCCAGCAGTCGGGTCTACGAGCAGTACTTC | CASSRVYEQYF
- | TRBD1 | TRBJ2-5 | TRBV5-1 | TGCGCCAGCAGCTTGTTCGGCCAAGGGGGCTCGGGGGAGACCCAGTACTTC | CASSLFGQGGSGETQYF
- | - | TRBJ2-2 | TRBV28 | TGTGCCAGCAGTTTACGCGGGAAAGTCACCGGGGAGCTGTTTTTT | CASSLRGKVTGELFF
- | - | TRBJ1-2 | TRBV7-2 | TGTGCCAGCAGCTTACCGGGACTCCCCGGGGGCTACACCTTC | CASSLPGLPGGYTF
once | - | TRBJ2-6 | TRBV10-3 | TGTGCCATCAGTGAGAAAGTAGGGAACCCTGGGGCCAACGGCCTGACTTTC | CAISEKVGNPGANGLTF
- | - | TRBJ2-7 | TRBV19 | TGTGCCAGTAGCGCAGGAGGGGTTGCCTACGAGCAGTACTTC | CASSAGGVAYEQYF
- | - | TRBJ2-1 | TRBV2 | TGTGCCAGCAGTCCGACTAGTAATGAGCAGTTCTTC | CASSPTSNEQFF
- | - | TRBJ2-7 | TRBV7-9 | TGTGCCAGCAGCGCCGCCGGGGGGCGCAGCTACGAGCAGTACTTC | CASSAAGGRSYEQYF
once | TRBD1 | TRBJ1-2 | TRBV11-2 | TGTGCCAGCAGATATGACAGGGCCTATGGCTACACCTTC | CASRYDRAYGYTF
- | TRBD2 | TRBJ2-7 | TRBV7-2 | TGTGCCAGCAGCTTAGGAGGGCAGCGGGGGAGCTACGGGCAGTACTTC | CASSLGGQRGSYGQYF
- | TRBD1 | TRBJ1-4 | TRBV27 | TGTGCCAGCAGTGCACTCCCGGGACAGGTTAATGAAAAACTGTTTTTT | CASSALPGQVNEKLFF
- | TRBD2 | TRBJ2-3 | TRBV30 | TGTGCCTGGAGCCCGGGAGGGGACGCTACGCAGTATTTT | CAWSPGGDATQYF
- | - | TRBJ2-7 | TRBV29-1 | TGCAGCGTTGTAAGCGTGGCCTACGAGCAGTACTTC | CSVVSVAYEQYF
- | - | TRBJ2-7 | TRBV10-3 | TGTGCCATCAGTCCGCCCGGGACTCCAACCTACGAGCAGTACTTC | CAISPPGTPTYEQYF
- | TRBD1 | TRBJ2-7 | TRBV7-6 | TGTGCCAGCAGCTTAGCGAGGAGACAGGGGGCAGGAGAGCAGTACTTC | CASSLARRQGAGEQYF
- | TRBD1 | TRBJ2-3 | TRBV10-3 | TGTGCCAGCGGGACAGGGGATACAGATACGCAGTATTTT | CASGTGDTDTQYF
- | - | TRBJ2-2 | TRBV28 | TGTGCCAGCAGTTTGTGGGCCCTGCTTTCCGTCACCGGGGAGCTGTTTTTT | CASSLWALLSVTGELFF
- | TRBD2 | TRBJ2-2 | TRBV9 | TGTGCCAGCAGCGTTAGCGGGGCGAACACCGGGGAGCTGTTTTTT | CASSVSGANTGELFF
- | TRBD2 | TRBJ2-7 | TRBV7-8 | TGTGCCAGCACCTCTTTGCGGGAGGGCCCCGAGCAGTACTTC | CASTSLREGPEQYF
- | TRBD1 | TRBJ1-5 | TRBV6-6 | TGTGCCAGCAAAAACAGGGGACAGTTCAATCAGCCCCAGCATTTT | CASKNRGQFNQPQHF
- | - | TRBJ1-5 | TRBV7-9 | TGTTCCAGCTCCTTGGGGTACGGGGAAACCAATCAGCCCCAGCATTTT | CSSSLGYGETNQPQHF